This paragraph covers one TCR beta chain sequence. Antigen specificity is unknown. These data come from a study of long-term antiretroviral therapy in people with HIV. Study summary: Earliest sampling preceded the 2015 immediate-ART recommendation by about a decade. Study-level results: Clones showing expansion before ART dominated the repertoire at all time points.

There are 13 residues in the CDR3. The germline V gene encodes CDR1 MNHEY and CDR2 SMNVEV (reference sequence). Trimming removed 0 bases from V and 7 bases from J, with 7 bases in between. Sequencing relied on immunoSEQ assay v3.0, run at survey level. The protocol was immunoSEQ multiplex PCR, while the TCRdb copy is restricted to in-frame clones and leaves out a portion. The sample has tens of thousands of clones, 95% seen once. No fewer than two post-ART and no fewer than one pre-ART PBMC samples existed for each donor. The cryopreserved samples used held roughly 0.95-10 million PBMC prior to extraction of DNA.

The TCR sequence derives from a man aged 45 to 65 with HIV. The chain links TRBV27 to TRBJ2-1; no reliable D call. The material was unsorted PBMCs, obtained 5.3 years after starting antiretroviral therapy. This chain's CDR3 is CASSLSSLNEQFF. The DNA of the CDR3 is TGTGCCAGCAGTTTATCAAGCCTGAATGAGCAGTTCTTC.